This TCR beta chain was found in a study of metastatic and nonmetastatic thyroid tumors. CDR3 length: 14 residues. V lost 3 bases and J lost 5; bases outside the gene matches: 7. TCRdb redid the clone calls on the PCR reads using MiXCR. The sample consists of tens of thousands of clones, about a quarter of them appearing once. Every patient was untreated before thyroid surgery. The chain links TRBV12-3 or TRBV12-4 to TRBJ2-7; 7 nucleotides line up with TRBD2. The clonotype originates from a female donor with papillary thyroid cancer or a benign thyroid nodule (not recorded which). Some clones in this sample may be carry-over from other donors' samples. Sequencing input: blood. CDR3 sequence reads: CASSFGGRADEQYF. CDR3 bases: TGTGCCAGCAGTTTCGGGGGGAGGGCGGACGAGCAGTACTTC.